There are a few counts of the clone carrying this T cell receptor (beta chain). The antigen is not known. This entry comes from a study of shared clonotypes between healthy human individuals. Study-wide findings and caveats: Rarefaction demonstrated incomplete sorted-subset sequencing despite large depth. Few donors limited the genetic and exposure-history diversity represented. On the whole, naive subsets had larger estimated richness than memory subsets had.

Sequencing used immunoSEQ multiplex PCR; TCRdb keeps in-frame clones, though not all of them. The table has 800,000 to 1,200,000 clones, approximately 80% seen once. With 4 bases clipped from V and 2 bases from J, the junction kept 5 bases outside the gene matches. The CDR3 is 15 amino acids. Germline-derived CDR1 and CDR2 are SGHRS and YFSETQ. The chain joins TRBV5-1 to TRBJ2-1; 8 bases fit TRBD1. This TCR was recovered from a young man in good health. Some clones in this sample may be carry-over from other donors' samples. Sequenced sample: memory CD4+ T cells from PBMCs. Subset defined: CD45RA-negative fraction. The CDR3 DNA is TGCGCCAGCAGCCTGGACAGGGTCCCCTACAATGAGCAGTTCTTC. Its protein product is CASSLDRVPYNEQFF.